The clone carrying this T cell receptor (beta chain) appeared once. Profiled with immunoSEQ multiplex PCR; TCRdb holds only in-frame clones, not every one. The data hold some 160,000 clones, with approximately 80% observed a single time. This specimen belongs to a study of blood T cell repertoires in COVID-19. Study information: Acute-phase and convalescent COVID-19 samples originated in the United States, Italy and Spain.

CDR3 length: 14 residues. The V end was cut by 5 bases, the J end by 0 bases, with 10 bases between. CDR1 and CDR2 from the germline V gene are SEHNR and FQNEAQ (reference sequence). This chain connects TRBV7-9 to TRBJ1-2, with TRBD1 as a possible D gene (5 bases). The sequenced sample was peripheral blood. The TCR sequence derives from a human donor in a cohort sampled during active COVID-19. This CDR3 is CASSLTGANYGYTF. CDR3 DNA sequence: TGTGCCAGCAGCCTAACAGGCGCTAACTATGGCTACACCTTC.